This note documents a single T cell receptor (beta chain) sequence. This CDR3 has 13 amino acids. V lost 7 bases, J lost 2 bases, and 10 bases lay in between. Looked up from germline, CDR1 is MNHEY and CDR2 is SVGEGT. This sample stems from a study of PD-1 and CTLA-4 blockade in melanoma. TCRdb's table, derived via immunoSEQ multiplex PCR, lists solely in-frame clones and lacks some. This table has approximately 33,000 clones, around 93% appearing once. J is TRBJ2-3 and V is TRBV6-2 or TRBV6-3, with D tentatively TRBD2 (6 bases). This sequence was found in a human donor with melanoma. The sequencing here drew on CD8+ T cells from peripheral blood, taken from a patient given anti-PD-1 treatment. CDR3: CASTPGDTDTQYF. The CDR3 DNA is TGTGCCAGCACCCCGGGAGACACAGATACGCAGTATTTT.